The T cell receptor beta chain described here comes from a study of blood T cells in healthy people across ages. This clonotype has a handful of counts. Peripheral blood was drawn, 7.5 to 10 milliliters per donor. A J-beta primer mix and a sample-barcoded 5' primer were used in a second PCR of roughly 6 to 11 cycles. TCRdb recomputed calls from the 5' RACE reads with MiXCR, one row per CDR3 protein. The data show approximately 880,000 distinct CDR3 sequences, under 50% seen once. Germline V gene lookup returns CDR1 SEHNR and CDR2 FQNEAQ (reference sequence). With 3 bases removed from V and 4 bases from J, the gap between germline ends came to 10 bases. There are 14 residues in the CDR3.

Sequenced sample: blood. V gene TRBV7-9 combines with J gene TRBJ2-1; D is perhaps TRBD2 (5 bases). The sequence was obtained from a man under 40 in good health. In nucleotides, the CDR3 is TGTGCCAGCAGCTTTTACGGGATGTACAATGAGCAGTTCTTC. Its translation is CASSFYGMYNEQFF.